These 15 T cell receptor beta chains originate from one sample sequenced in a study of T cell repertoires in ileal Crohn's disease. The method was immunoSEQ multiplex PCR; TCRdb's version includes in-frame clones alone and lacks a portion of them. The sample records 15,000 or so clones, around 76% being singletons. Noted time point: inflamed ileum from the surgical specimen. The sample was ileal tissue. These receptors originate from an adult with Crohn's disease.

V is TRBV29-1 and J is TRBJ1-3, with no clear D. The germline V gene encodes CDR1 SQVTM and CDR2 ANQGSEA. V shed 2 bases and J shed 0 bases, with 8 bases lying between them. The CDR3 covers 14 residues. The CDR3 bases are TGCAGCGTTGAAAAGGCAAACTCTGGAAACACCATATATTTT. This translates into CSVEKANSGNTIYF. Full variable domain (remainder filled in from reference TRBV29-1 and TRBJ1-3): SAVISQKPSRDICQRGTSLTIQCQVDSQVTMMFWYRQQPGQSLTLIATANQGSEATYESGFVIDKFPISRPNLTFSTLTVSNMSPEDSSIYLCSVEKANSGNTIYFGEGSWLTVV.

The chain combines TRBV7-8 with TRBJ1-2; 9 nucleotides align to TRBD1. Trimming took 5 bases from V and 5 from J; bases not matched to a gene: 12. The germline gives CDR1 SGHVS, CDR2 FQNEAQ. CDR3 length: 16 amino acids. DNA of the CDR3: TGTGCCAGCAGCCCTTTTCCGACAGGGGGGATATATGGCTACACCTTC. Its protein is CASSPFPTGGIYGYTF.

V and J are TRBV7-2 and TRBJ2-3, with TRBD2 matching over 9 bases. The ends lost 5 bases at V and 6 bases at J; junction bases unmatched: 12. The CDR3 extends over 16 amino acids. The germline V gene encodes CDR1 SGHTA and CDR2 FQGNSA. The DNA for the CDR3 is TGTGCCAGCAGCCTACGACTAGCGGACCGTCGGGATACGCAGTATTTT. Translating it yields CASSLRLADRRDTQYF.

V usage is TRBV5-4 and J usage is TRBJ2-1, with TRBD2 identical over 7 bases. Germline V gene sequence: CDR1 SGHNT, CDR2 YYREEE (reference sequence). V gave up 4 bases and J gave up 7 bases; unmatched junction bases: 11. There are 15 residues in the CDR3. CDR3: CASSGERTSLNEQFF. In DNA form, the CDR3 reads TGTGCCAGCAGCGGGGAAAGGACTAGTCTGAATGAGCAGTTCTTC.

This rearrangement joins TRBV11-2 to TRBJ1-2, with TRBD1 as a possible D gene (6 bases). V was pared by 1 base and J by 10 bases, with 19 bases between. The germline gives CDR1 SGHAT, CDR2 FQNNGV. This CDR3 comprises 15 residues. This CDR3 is CASSLGMGIRGDYTF. The CDR3 nucleotides read TGTGCCAGCAGCTTAGGAATGGGAATCAGGGGCGACTACACCTTC.

The chain employs TRBV18 and TRBJ1-5; 10 bases are a match to TRBD1. This CDR3 has 19 residues. Losses at the gene ends were 3 bases for V and 6 bases for J; bases not matched to a gene: 17. In germline, CDR1 is KGHSH, CDR2 LQKENI. DNA of the CDR3: TGTGCCAGCTCACCGGACAGGGGGGGGATTGACGCTGGAGGTCAGCCCCAGCATTTT. Amino acids: CASSPDRGGIDAGGQPQHF.

In its sample, this clone is medium-sized. V gene TRBV21-1 combines with J gene TRBJ1-5; TRBD1 was called by the table and not checked on the DNA. TRBV21-1 is reported as a pseudogene. The CDR3 loop spans 15 amino acids. The CDR3 DNA sequence: TGTGCCAGCAGCACTCCCGGGACAGGCAATCAGCCCCAGCATTTT. Protein product: CASSTPGTGNQPQHF.

The chain couples TRBV25-1 to TRBJ2-1; TRBD2 might be the D (6 bases). The CDR3 length is 17 residues. V was pared by 10 bases and J by 1 base, with 23 bases between. The germline V gene has CDR1 MGHDK and CDR2 SYGVNS. CDR3 loop: CATRGAGPPGSYNEQFF. In nucleotides, the CDR3 is TGTGCCACTCGAGGCGCGGGGCCGCCTGGGTCCTACAATGAGCAGTTCTTC.

The chain carries TRBV27 and TRBJ1-6; unclear D gene. The germline V and J ends were trimmed by 5 bases and 8 bases, with 13 bases remaining between them. The germline V gene has CDR1 MNHEY and CDR2 SMNVEV (reference sequence). This CDR3 contains 14 residues. The CDR3 DNA is TGTGCCAGCAGTATCTCCACCCTCGATTCACCCCTCCACTTT. This gives the protein CASSISTLDSPLHF.

For this clone: The identical CDR3 is also encoded by other nucleotide sequences in the sample. This chain connects TRBV12-5 to TRBJ2-7; D call uncertain. The CDR3 spans 12 residues. Germline loops: CDR1 LGHNT, CDR2 FRNRAP. V dropped 1 base and J dropped 1 base, with 2 bases sitting between them. The CDR3 region is CASGLDSYEQYF. CDR3 DNA: TGTGCTAGTGGTTTGGATTCCTACGAGCAGTACTTC.

The rearrangement uses TRBV29-1 and TRBJ2-1; D may be TRBD2 (6 bases). The V and J ends lost 2 bases and 1 base respectively, with 12 bases between them. Germline CDR1 is SQVTM and CDR2 is ANQGSEA. There are 15 residues in the CDR3. In DNA, the CDR3 is TGCAGCGTTGAACCCCCGAGCGGGTCCTACAATGAGCAGTTCTTC. Protein sequence: CSVEPPSGSYNEQFF.

The rearrangement joins TRBV28 to TRBJ2-7, with a tentative D call TRBD2 (6 bases). Trimming cost V 5 bases and J 3 bases, with 14 bases left between them. Germline V gene sequence: CDR1 MDHEN, CDR2 SYDVKM. The length of the CDR3 is 14 residues. The CDR3 DNA reads as TGTGCCAGCAGTCCGCCGGGAGACTACTACGAGCAGTACTTC. Translation: CASSPPGDYYEQYF.

This clone was observed a handful of times. V usage is TRBV6-4 and J usage is TRBJ2-2; D is perhaps TRBD2 (5 bases). CDR1 and CDR2 from the germline V gene are MRHNA and SNTAGT. The CDR3 runs to 14 residues. The ends were cut back, 6 bases at V and 3 bases at J, with 11 bases in the middle. In DNA form, the CDR3 reads TGTGCCAGCAGCCTTATGCGGGACACCGGGGAGCTGTTTTTT. Translating it yields CASSLMRDTGELFF.

The chain joins TRBV19 to TRBJ2-7; TRBD2 matches 13 bases. Unmatched junction bases numbered 11, after V lost 3 bases and J lost 6 bases. Germline CDR1 and CDR2: LNHDA and SQIVND (reference sequence). The CDR3 covers 17 residues. The CDR3 here is CASSIPPTSGRTFEQYF. CDR3 sequence (DNA): TGTGCCAGTAGTATCCCACCGACTAGCGGGAGGACCTTCGAGCAGTACTTC.

The DNA for the CDR3 is TGTGCCAGCAGTTTATCGAGAGGCGGGAGAAGGGAGACCCAGTACTTC. Its protein product is CASSLSRGGRRETQYF. V is TRBV27 and J is TRBJ2-5, with TRBD2 matching 7 bases. CDR3 length: 16 residues. Germline trimming cut 0 bases from V and 5 bases from J; bases unmatched to any gene: 9. Germline V CDR1 and CDR2: MNHEY, SMNVEV (reference sequence).